The 6 T cell receptor beta chains reported below all come from one sample, sequenced in a study of T cell clonality in common variable immunodeficiency. The method was immunoSEQ multiplex PCR; TCRdb's version includes in-frame clones alone and lacks a portion of them. This sample comprises about 33,000 clones, none seen once only. The sample taken for sequencing was peripheral blood mononuclear cells. The receptor source for this set is a person aged 18 to 75 in good health.

Only a few counts were recorded for this clone. The sequenced fragment ends 3 residues before the CDR3 boundary, so the rest is inferred from the germline J gene. V usage is TRBV7-8 and J usage is TRBJ2-2; 7 positions agree with TRBD1. From germline, CDR1 is SGHVS and CDR2 FQNEAQ. The CDR3 has 15 amino acids. The CDR3 bases that were read are TGTGCCAGCAGCTTAGCGGGAACAGGGGTTTACAAG. It codes for CASSLAGTGVYK. The complete CDR3 sequence is CASSLAGTGVYKLFF. The whole variable domain, remainder taken from reference TRBV7-8 and TRBJ2-2, is GAGVSQSPRYKVAKRGQDVALRCDPISGHVSLFWYQQALGQGPEFLTYFQNEAQLDKSGLPSDRFFAERPEGSVSTLKIQRTQQEDSAVYLCASSLAGTGVYKLFFGEGSRLTVL.

As regards this clone: With the read ending 3 residues before the CDR3 end, the germline J gene is used to fill in that end. V and J are TRBV20-1 and TRBJ2-7, with 7 bases that match TRBD1. With V trimmed by 0 bases and J by 2 bases, 4 bases remained unmatched. The germline V gene has CDR1 DFQATT and CDR2 SNEGSKA (reference sequence). The CDR3 length is 14 residues. CDR3 sequence reads: CSARDAQGAYEQYF. CDR3 DNA, as far as it was read: TGCAGTGCTAGAGACGCGCAGGGGGCCTACGAG.

This clone was seen at least ten times. Sequencing ends 3 residues short of the CDR3 end; the germline J gene provides the rest. The V gene is TRBV10-3, the J gene TRBJ1-1; D unclear. V was shortened by 6 bases and J by 1 base, with 6 bases between the two germline ends. Germline V gives CDR1 ENHRY, CDR2 SYGVKD. CDR3 size: 12 residues. The CDR3 is CAIRSSNTEAFF. CDR3 bases read: TGTGCCATCAGGTCTTCGAACACTGAA.

This clone came up many times. From the germline J gene comes the end of the CDR3, since the read stops 3 residues before it. The V call is TRBV12-3 or TRBV12-4, the J call TRBJ2-7; the match to TRBD2 covers 10 bases. This CDR3 has 16 residues. Germline trimming cut 5 bases from V and 0 bases from J; bases unmatched to any gene: 7. The sequenced part of the CDR3 DNA is TGTGCCAGCAGTGTCGGACTAGCGGCCTCCTCCTACGAG. Encoded protein: CASSVGLAASSYE. The full CDR3 sequence reads CASSVGLAASSYEQYF.

This clone appeared many times. Coverage ceases 3 residues before the CDR3 finishes, and the germline J gene fills in the end. The V and J genes are TRBV7-9 and TRBJ1-1, with D tentatively TRBD1 (6 bases). Between the trimmed V and J ends, which lost 5 bases and 2 bases, there was a span of 15 bases. This CDR3 has 15 amino acids. Germline assignment: CDR1 SEHNR and CDR2 FQNEAQ (reference sequence). The CDR3 bases that were read are TGTGCCAGCAGCGCTCCACAGGGATACAACACTGAA. Its translation: CASSAPQGYNTE. The full CDR3 is CASSAPQGYNTEAFF.

This clone was counted ten times or more. The missing CDR3 end, 3 residues past where the read stops, is filled in from the germline J gene. The rearrangement links TRBV20-1 to TRBJ1-1, with 7 bases aligning to TRBD1. Trimming took 5 bases from V and 6 from J; bases not matched to a gene: 9. The CDR3 consists of 13 residues. Germline CDR1 is DFQATT and CDR2 is SNEGSKA (reference sequence). The part of the CDR3 DNA that was read is TGCAGTGCTCGCAAATTGACAGGGTCTGAA. This translates into CSARKLTGSE. The CDR3 in full is CSARKLTGSEAFF.